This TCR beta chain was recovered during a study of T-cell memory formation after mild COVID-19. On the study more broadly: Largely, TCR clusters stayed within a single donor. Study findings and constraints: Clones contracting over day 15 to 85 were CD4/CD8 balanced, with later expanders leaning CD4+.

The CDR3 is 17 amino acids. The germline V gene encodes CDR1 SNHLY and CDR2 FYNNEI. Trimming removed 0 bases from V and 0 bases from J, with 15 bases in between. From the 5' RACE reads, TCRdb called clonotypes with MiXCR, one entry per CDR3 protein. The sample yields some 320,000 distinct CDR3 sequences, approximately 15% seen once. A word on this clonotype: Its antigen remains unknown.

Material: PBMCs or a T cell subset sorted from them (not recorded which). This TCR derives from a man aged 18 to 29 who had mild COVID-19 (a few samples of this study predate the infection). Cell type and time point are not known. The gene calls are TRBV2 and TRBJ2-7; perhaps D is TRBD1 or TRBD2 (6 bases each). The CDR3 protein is CASSEALGGLHSYEQYF. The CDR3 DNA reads TGTGCCAGCAGTGAAGCCCTTGGGGGGCTTCACTCCTACGAGCAGTACTTC.